This entry lists 30 T cell receptor beta chains sequenced from one sample in a study of OX40 agonist ivuxolimab in advanced cancers. Profiling relied on immunoSEQ multiplex PCR, and the TCRdb table lists in-frame clones only, not all of them. The data hold 20,000 to 25,000 clones, with 80% to 90% observed a single time. This sample comprised CD4+ or CD8+ T cells sorted from blood, obtained in a trial of the OX40 agonist ivuxolimab. Every receptor here comes from an adult with an advanced solid tumor such as melanoma, head and neck, liver or kidney cancer.

This clone was observed a single time. This chain uses TRBV5-4 with TRBJ2-1; TRBD2 aligns across 8 bases. The CDR3 is made up of 19 amino acids. Germline loops: CDR1 SGHNT, CDR2 YYREEE (reference sequence). Trimming removed 4 bases from V and 4 bases from J; junction bases left unmatched: 19. CDR3 coding DNA: TGTGCCAGCAGCCACCTTGGACGGGGGGGCCCCCCGGAATACAATGAGCAGTTCTTC. Its translation is CASSHLGRGGPPEYNEQFF.

The gene calls are TRBV2 and TRBJ1-6; no clear D. Germline CDR1 and CDR2: SNHLY and FYNNEI. This CDR3 is built from 16 residues. V shed 1 base and J shed 4 bases, with 11 bases lying between them. CDR3: CASSEGASDYNSPLHF. The DNA for the CDR3 is TGTGCCAGCAGTGAAGGGGCCTCAGATTATAATTCACCCCTCCACTTT.

The rearrangement joins TRBV7-9 to TRBJ1-1; D ambiguous. Looked up from germline, CDR1 is SEHNR and CDR2 is FQNEAQ (reference sequence). V lost 6 bases, J lost 1 base, and 9 bases lay in between. CDR3 length: 13 amino acids. The CDR3 DNA reads TGTGCCAGCAGTCTTCAGTGGAACACTGAAGCTTTCTTT. It codes for CASSLQWNTEAFF.

This clone was recorded a few times. The chain joins TRBV7-9 to TRBJ1-3; D remains ambiguous. Germline V gene data show CDR1 as SEHNR and CDR2 as FQNEAQ (reference sequence). V was pared by 1 base and J by 0 bases, with 13 bases between. The CDR3 runs to 17 residues. CDR3 sequence (DNA): TGTGCCAGCAGCTTAGAAAGTTTCCACCCCTCTGGAAACACCATATATTTT. As protein: CASSLESFHPSGNTIYF.

The chain links TRBV27 to TRBJ1-1; D perhaps matches TRBD1 (5 bases). The CDR3 contains 15 residues. V gave up 3 bases and J gave up 3 bases, with 14 bases separating them. The germline V gene has CDR1 MNHEY and CDR2 SMNVEV (reference sequence). The CDR3 sequence is CASSFQQEADTEAFF. The CDR3 nucleotides read TGTGCCAGCAGTTTTCAACAGGAGGCAGACACTGAAGCTTTCTTT.

The chain employs TRBV5-1 and TRBJ2-7; D perhaps matches TRBD2 (7 bases). Trimming removed 6 bases at V and 6 bases at J, with 16 bases between. CDR1 SGHRS and CDR2 YFSETQ come from the germline V gene. The CDR3 covers 13 residues. In nucleotides, the CDR3 is TGCGCCAGCACCCTGGGGGGGGGCTCCGAGCAGTACTTC. Its protein product is CASTLGGGSEQYF.

V gene TRBV27 combines with J gene TRBJ2-5; 8 positions match TRBD2. This CDR3 has 15 residues. CDR1 MNHEY and CDR2 SMNVEV come from the germline V gene (reference sequence). Losses at the gene ends were 3 bases for V and 4 bases for J; bases not matched to a gene: 7. The CDR3 is CASSLSAGAPETQYF. Written as DNA, the CDR3 is TGTGCCAGCAGTTTGTCAGCGGGGGCCCCAGAGACCCAGTACTTC.

The chain couples TRBV27 to TRBJ1-5; D unclear. V was shortened by 3 bases and J by 0 bases, with 9 bases between the two germline ends. The CDR3 consists of 15 residues. Germline V CDR1 and CDR2: MNHEY, SMNVEV (reference sequence). In DNA form, the CDR3 reads TGTGCCAGCAGTTTCTCCGCGTATAGCAATCAGCCCCAGCATTTT. As protein: CASSFSAYSNQPQHF.

This chain links TRBV4-3 with TRBJ2-2; D gene ambiguous. CDR1 is LGHNA, CDR2 YSLEER, per germline. This CDR3 spans 17 amino acids. Trimming pared 0 bases from V and 0 bases from J, leaving 11 bases between. Here the CDR3 DNA reads TGCGCCAGCAGCCAAGATCTAGGACGGTCGAACACCGGGGAGCTGTTTTTT. Its protein is CASSQDLGRSNTGELFF.

The chain has TRBV11-2 and TRBJ2-3; D gene unclear. The CDR3 runs to 15 residues. Trimming removed 3 bases from V and 4 bases from J, with 14 bases in between. The germline gives CDR1 SGHAT, CDR2 FQNNGV. The CDR3 protein is CASSLMGNPPDTQYF. CDR3 nucleotides: TGTGCCAGCAGCTTGATGGGGAACCCTCCAGATACGCAGTATTTT.

The genes are TRBV4-1 and TRBJ2-7; TRBD2 might be the D (5 bases). CDR1 and CDR2 (germline): MGHRA, YSYEKL. The CDR3 extends over 17 amino acids. Between the trimmed V and J ends, which lost 3 bases and 0 bases, there was a span of 18 bases. This CDR3 is CASSQLPEDGPSYEQYF. In nucleotides, the CDR3 is TGCGCCAGCAGCCAGCTACCGGAGGACGGTCCCTCCTACGAGCAGTACTTC.

The rearrangement links TRBV15 to TRBJ2-5, with D possibly matching TRBD1 (6 bases). Germline assignment: CDR1 LNHNV and CDR2 YYDKDF (reference sequence). CDR3 length: 15 residues. V gave up 1 base and J gave up 2 bases, with 11 bases separating them. CDR3 nucleotide sequence: TGTGCCACCAGCAGAGTCTGGGACACTCAAGAGACCCAGTACTTC. It translates to CATSRVWDTQETQYF.

The chain has TRBV7-2 and TRBJ2-1; 15 bases are a match to TRBD2. The CDR3 is made up of 17 amino acids. CDR1 is SGHTA, CDR2 FQGNSA, per germline. V lost 5 bases, J lost 2 bases, and 4 bases stayed unmatched. For the CDR3, the DNA is TGTGCCAGCAGCATACGGACTAGCGGGGGGGCCTACAATGAGCAGTTCTTC. Amino acids: CASSIRTSGGAYNEQFF.

The V gene is TRBV11-2, the J gene TRBJ1-1, with D possibly being TRBD1 (5 bases). CDR3 length equals 16 residues. V shed 0 bases and J shed 1 base, with 12 bases lying between them. Germline-derived CDR1 and CDR2 are SGHAT and FQNNGV. CDR3 bases: TGTGCCAGCAGCTTAGACCTAGGGACTGGGAACACTGAAGCTTTCTTT. Translating gives CASSLDLGTGNTEAFF.

This chain joins TRBV28 and TRBJ1-1; D ambiguous. The V gene's germline CDR1 is MDHEN and CDR2 SYDVKM. This CDR3 has 13 amino acids. The V and J ends lost 5 bases and 0 bases respectively, with 7 bases between them. DNA for the CDR3: TGTGCCAGCAGTCCTAGCATGAACACTGAAGCTTTCTTT. It is translated as CASSPSMNTEAFF.

J is TRBJ2-2 and V is TRBV9, with 9 positions matching TRBD1. Germline V CDR1 and CDR2: SGDLS, YYNGEE. Germline trimming cut 5 bases from V and 3 bases from J; bases unmatched to any gene: 5. The CDR3 runs to 15 residues. CDR3 bases: TGTGCCAGCAGTCCCGGACAGGGGTACACCGGGGAGCTGTTTTTT. This sequence encodes CASSPGQGYTGELFF.

This chain uses TRBV2 with TRBJ1-5; 7 bases line up with TRBD1. CDR1 and CDR2 (germline): SNHLY, FYNNEI. With 6 bases clipped from V and 8 bases from J, the junction kept 7 bases outside the gene matches. The CDR3 consists of 13 residues. The CDR3 coding sequence is TGTGCCAGCAGGCCCAGGGGGATCGAGCCCCAGCATTTT. This codes for CASRPRGIEPQHF.

This clone was seen a single time. The rearrangement joins TRBV5-8 to TRBJ1-1; D is undetermined. V lost 0 bases to trimming and J lost 4 bases, with 7 bases between them. The CDR3 is 13 amino acids. Per the germline V gene, CDR1 is SGHTS and CDR2 is YDEGEE. Written as DNA, the CDR3 is TGTGCCAGCAGCTTGGCGGTTTCCACTGAAGCTTTCTTT. It specifies CASSLAVSTEAFF.

CDR3 residues: CASSQGARGTSSTDTQYF. In nucleotides, the CDR3 is TGCGCCAGCAGCCAAGGAGCCCGCGGGACAAGTAGCACAGATACGCAGTATTTT. This chain links TRBV4-3 with TRBJ2-3, with D perhaps being TRBD1 or TRBD2 (6 bases each). The germline V and J ends were trimmed by 1 base and 0 bases, with 17 bases remaining between them. Germline V CDR1 and CDR2: LGHNA, YSLEER. This CDR3 contains 18 residues.

V gene TRBV13 combines with J gene TRBJ1-1, with unresolved D. Germline CDR1 reads PRHDT; CDR2 reads FYEKMQ (reference sequence). V gave up 2 bases and J gave up 1 base, with 2 bases separating them. This CDR3 is 12 amino acids long. DNA for the CDR3: TGTGCCAGCAGCTTACAGAACACTGAAGCTTTCTTT. It specifies CASSLQNTEAFF.

J is TRBJ2-5 and V is TRBV7-9; possible D gene TRBD1, 6 bases. The DNA end lines up better with TRBJ2-7; the J call may be wrong. The CDR3 has 15 residues. CDR1 is SEHNR, CDR2 FQNEAQ, per germline (reference sequence). The CDR3 DNA reads as TGTGCCAGCAGCGGAATGTTGGGGGCCCCCTACGAGCAGTACTTC. It encodes CASSGMLGAPYEQYF.

The rearrangement links TRBV4-2 to TRBJ1-3; the D gene is possibly TRBD1 (5 bases). The CDR3 consists of 14 residues. Between the trimmed V and J ends, which lost 2 bases and 6 bases, there was a span of 11 bases. Germline CDR1 is LGHNA and CDR2 is YNFKEQ. The CDR3 loop is CASSQRLQANTIYF. CDR3 in DNA: TGTGCCAGCAGCCAAAGGTTACAGGCAAACACCATATATTTT.

V usage is TRBV10-3 and J usage is TRBJ1-1; 8 positions agree with TRBD1. Germline values: CDR1 ENHRY, CDR2 SYGVKD. There are 14 residues in the CDR3. The ends lost 8 bases at V and 4 bases at J; junction bases unmatched: 9. The CDR3 spells CAIGPDRETTEAFF. In DNA, the CDR3 is TGTGCCATCGGACCGGACAGGGAGACCACTGAAGCTTTCTTT.

This sequence joins TRBV4-1 and TRBJ2-1, with D possibly being TRBD2 (6 bases). This CDR3 contains 16 residues. V dropped 2 bases and J dropped 2 bases, with 13 bases sitting between them. The germline gives CDR1 MGHRA, CDR2 YSYEKL. CDR3 nucleotide sequence: TGCGCCAGCAGCCAACCGGACTACTATCCCTACAATGAGCAGTTCTTC. This encodes CASSQPDYYPYNEQFF.

The chain couples TRBV15 to TRBJ2-1; 9 nucleotides align to TRBD2. Per germline, CDR1 LNHNV and CDR2 YYDKDF (reference sequence). The CDR3 spans 13 residues. V was clipped by 0 bases and J by 13 bases; unmatched bases: 4. CDR3 sequence (DNA): TGTGCCACCAGCAGAGATGGAGCGGGGGGACAGTTCTTC. This sequence encodes CATSRDGAGGQFF.

The chain carries TRBV10-3 and TRBJ2-7; 9 bases map to TRBD1. The CDR3 totals 15 residues. Per the germline V gene, CDR1 is ENHRY and CDR2 is SYGVKD. The V segment lost 0 bases and the J segment 2 bases; nucleotides outside the gene matches: 2. This CDR3 reads CAISESDRGTYEQYF. DNA for the CDR3: TGTGCCATCAGTGAGTCGGACAGGGGAACCTACGAGCAGTACTTC.

This clone came up a few times. The gene calls are TRBV30 and TRBJ1-1; D uncertain. Trimming pared 1 base from V and 1 base from J, leaving 7 bases between. CDR3 length: 13 amino acids. Germline-derived CDR1 and CDR2 are GTSNPN and SVGIG (reference sequence). CDR3: CAWSGQQNTEAFF. The CDR3 nucleotides read TGTGCCTGGAGTGGCCAACAGAACACTGAAGCTTTCTTT. Together with reference TRBV30 and TRBJ1-1, the CDR3 gives the full variable domain: SQTIHQWPATLVQPVGSPLSLECTVEGTSNPNLYWYRQAAGRGLQLLFYSVGIGQISSEVPQNLSASRPQDRQFILSSKKLLLSDSGFYLCAWSGQQNTEAFFGQGTRLTVV.

This chain connects TRBV5-1 to TRBJ2-7; D is perhaps TRBD1 (6 bases). This CDR3 is built from 15 residues. V lost 0 bases and J 0 bases, leaving 10 bases between the germline ends. The germline V gene encodes CDR1 SGHRS and CDR2 YFSETQ. In DNA, the CDR3 is TGCGCCAGCAGCTTGGTTCAGGGGAGCTCCTACGAGCAGTACTTC. Its translation: CASSLVQGSSYEQYF. The variable domain in full, with the rest retrieved from reference TRBV5-1 and TRBJ2-7, is KAGVTQTPRYLIKTRGQQVTLSCSPISGHRSVSWYQQTPGQGLQFLFEYFSETQRNKGNFPGRFSGRQFSNSRSEMNVSTLELGDSALYLCASSLVQGSSYEQYFGPGTRLTVT.

The rearrangement uses TRBV7-2 and TRBJ2-6; D is undetermined. This CDR3 spans 17 amino acids. Germline V lookup: CDR1 SGHTA, CDR2 FQGNSA. Trimming removed 1 base from V and 0 bases from J, with 10 bases in between. The CDR3 reads CASSLGPPSSGANVLTF. DNA for the CDR3: TGTGCCAGCAGCTTAGGCCCCCCCAGCTCTGGGGCCAACGTCCTGACTTTC.

The genes are TRBV30 and TRBJ2-3; D unclear. Germline CDR1 GTSNPN, CDR2 SVGIG (reference sequence). Trimming removed 2 bases from V and 0 bases from J, with 3 bases in between. CDR3 length equals 12 residues. The chain's CDR3 is CAWSYSTDTQYF. CDR3 bases: TGTGCCTGGAGTTACAGCACAGATACGCAGTATTTT.